The T cell receptor beta chain under discussion was sequenced for a study of T cells in Graves' hyperthyroidism and ophthalmopathy. Germline V gene lookup returns CDR1 LGHNA and CDR2 YNFKEQ. The CDR3 sequence is 16 residues long. Amplification of TCR beta CDR3 regions was performed using RNA transcripts as template. An initial round of RT-PCR targeting the TCR CDR3 relied on the HTBI primer set. TCRdb fed the multiplex PCR reads into MiXCR, producing one record per CDR3 protein. The data show around 400,000 distinct CDR3 sequences, around 14% seen once. The count of this clonotype is one. Compared with germline, one end of the junction differs, possibly owing to a read error.

The rearrangement joins TRBV4-2 to TRBJ2-7; tentatively, D is TRBD2 (6 bases). The source material was blood. The TCR comes from a woman aged 18-29 years with Graves' hyperthyroidism. The CDR3 sequence is CAGSQVGTAGTYEQYF. The CDR3 DNA follows: TGTGCCGGCAGCCAGGTTGGGACGGCGGGGACCTACGAGCAGTACTTC.